This TCR beta chain stems from a study of regulatory T cells in long-lasting Graves disease. At the level of the study: More than 5 years of antithyroid drugs with positive TSH receptor antibodies defined persistent Graves' disease.

Indicated time point: persistent/refractory GD, antithyroid drugs over 5 years with positive TRAb. Extracted RNA from PBMCs served as the source of the TCR library. The EDTA tubes were filled with about 10 milliliters of drawn peripheral blood. Study-wide results and caveats: Compared with new cases, persistent Graves' patients showed reduced TCR diversity. Under persistent disease, TRBV28, TRBJ1-2 and TRBJ2-5 were used preferentially.

This CDR3 comprises 16 residues. With V trimmed by 0 bases and J by 5 bases, 6 bases remained unmatched. Many counts were recorded for this clonotype. Its antigen is currently unknown. TCR beta libraries were built with iRepertoire HTBI primers and Arm-PCR of CDR3 regions. TCRdb ran MiXCR on the multiplex PCR reads and lists one entry per CDR3 protein. The sample has roughly 400,000 distinct CDR3 sequences, about 20% seen once. This chain connects TRBV12-3 or TRBV12-4 to TRBJ2-7, with 11 bases matching TRBD2. The TCR sequence derives from a female donor with Graves disease. The sequences come from peripheral blood mononuclear cells (PBMCs), collected when the disease was refractory, from a patient treated with antithyroid drugs. CDR3 bases: TGTGCCAGCAGTTTAGCGAGGCTAGCGGGAGGCAACGAGCAGTACTTC. This codes for CASSLARLAGGNEQYF.